This T cell receptor (beta chain) was obtained from a study of blood T cell repertoires in COVID-19. Background on the study: The United States, Italy and Spain provided the acute and convalescent COVID-19 samples.

Authors' analysis steps: Amplification with reference gene primers provided the estimates of nucleated cell counts. Clones were read by immunoSEQ multiplex PCR, and TCRdb kept only the in-frame ones, dropping some. V, J and clone size were drawn from that table, and D and trimming were deduced from the DNA. The top ten clones hold 1.3% of a sample with under 350,000 clones, around 87% of them seen once. The CDR3 spans 15 residues. V shed 5 bases, J shed 6 bases, and the junction held 8 bases outside the gene matches. Per germline, CDR1 KGHSY and CDR2 FQNENV. This chain joins TRBV16 and TRBJ1-1, with 11 nucleotides matching TRBD1. Material for sequencing was peripheral blood. The receptor's source is a man between 65 and 85 years old with acute or convalescent COVID-19. The CDR3 DNA sequence: TGTGCCAGCAGCGGCACGAGGACAGGGGGCTCTGAAGCTTTCTTT. Translating it yields CASSGTRTGGSEAFF.